This T cell receptor (beta chain) was identified in a study of blood T cells in healthy people across ages. Sample-barcoded 5' priming and a J-beta primer mix drove a second PCR of roughly 6 to 12 cycles. Each CDR3 protein gets one entry after TCRdb re-called the 5' RACE reads with MiXCR. The table shows about 680,000 distinct CDR3 sequences, with roughly 49% occurring only once. This clonotype was observed a single time. Losses at the gene ends were 3 bases for V and 3 bases for J; bases not matched to a gene: 7. In germline, CDR1 is SGHTA, CDR2 FQGNSA. The CDR3 loop spans 16 amino acids. The sample comprised blood. The chain carries TRBV7-2 and TRBJ2-3, with 9 bases aligning to TRBD2. This TCR came from a woman aged 55-75 years in good health. The DNA for the CDR3 is TGTGCCAGCAGCTTCGCGGCTAGCGGGACAACAGATACGCAGTATTTT. Protein: CASSFAASGTTDTQYF.